The rows below give T cell receptor beta chains drawn from one sample of a study of cytomegalovirus exposure and HLA in healthy donors. Generated by immunoSEQ multiplex PCR, the TCRdb table keeps only in-frame clones and is missing some. The sample yields about 170,000 clones, roughly four fifths seen once. Source material: PBMCs. All receptors come from a female donor in good health and CMV-seronegative. Each CDR3 is given with its conserved first and last residue. The D gene is left open where the match is weak. Rows may omit the clone size; those that give it use once, few, many or a size class.

clone_size: few; j_call: TRBJ1-2; d_call: .; v_call: TRBV19; cdr3_nt: TGTGCCAGTAGTCCCTCGGGGTTGGGTGGCTACACCTTC; cdr3_aa: CASSPSGLGGYTF
clone_size: .; j_call: TRBJ2-1; d_call: TRBD2; v_call: TRBV9; cdr3_nt: TGTGCCAGCAGCGTAGGTCAGAGCGGGGGTTCCGGTGAGCAGTTCTTC; cdr3_aa: CASSVGQSGGSGEQFF
clone_size: .; j_call: TRBJ2-7; d_call: .; v_call: TRBV30; cdr3_nt: TGTGCCTGGACAAGCTTAACCTACGAGCAGTACTTC; cdr3_aa: CAWTSLTYEQYF
clone_size: few; j_call: TRBJ1-4; d_call: .; v_call: TRBV6-6; cdr3_nt: TGTGCCAGCAGTTATTGGGGAGGTGAAAAACTGTTTTTT; cdr3_aa: CASSYWGGEKLFF
clone_size: .; j_call: TRBJ2-2; d_call: .; v_call: TRBV19; cdr3_nt: TGTGCCAGTAGACCTCTTGTGGGGCTCGGGACCGGGGAGCTGTTTTTT; cdr3_aa: CASRPLVGLGTGELFF
clone_size: .; j_call: TRBJ1-6; d_call: TRBD1; v_call: TRBV6-5; cdr3_nt: TGTGCCAGCAGTTACTCACCGGGACAGGGTAATTCACCCCTCCACTTT; cdr3_aa: CASSYSPGQGNSPLHF
clone_size: .; j_call: TRBJ1-1; d_call: .; v_call: TRBV27; cdr3_nt: TGTGCCAGCAAAGGGTTAGCGGGGGGGGTCGTGAACACTGAAGCTTTCTTT; cdr3_aa: CASKGLAGGVVNTEAFF
clone_size: few; j_call: TRBJ2-5; d_call: TRBD2; v_call: TRBV19; cdr3_nt: TGTGCCACGAAGACTAGCGGGAGAGTGGGAGAGACCCAGTACTTC; cdr3_aa: CATKTSGRVGETQYF
clone_size: few; j_call: TRBJ2-3; d_call: TRBD2; v_call: TRBV27; cdr3_nt: TGTGCCAGCGTACTAGCGGGAGGGCCTAGCACAGATACGCAGTATTTT; cdr3_aa: CASVLAGGPSTDTQYF
clone_size: .; j_call: TRBJ1-3; d_call: TRBD1; v_call: TRBV5-6; cdr3_nt: TGTGCCAGCAGCCTTTACTCGACAGGGCTGGGTGGAAACACCATATATTTT; cdr3_aa: CASSLYSTGLGGNTIYF
clone_size: .; j_call: TRBJ2-7; d_call: TRBD2; v_call: TRBV6-1; cdr3_nt: TGTGCCAGCAGGGACCAGGCGGGGGACCTCTACGAGCAGTACTTC; cdr3_aa: CASRDQAGDLYEQYF
clone_size: .; j_call: TRBJ1-5; d_call: TRBD1; v_call: TRBV5-5; cdr3_nt: TGTGCCAGCAGCTTGGAGAGGCAGGGGGCTGCCTTTAGCAATCAGCCCCAGCATTTT; cdr3_aa: CASSLERQGAAFSNQPQHF
clone_size: .; j_call: TRBJ2-6; d_call: .; v_call: TRBV5-6; cdr3_nt: TGTGCCAGCAGCAAACAGGGATCCGGGGCCAACGGCCTGACTTTC; cdr3_aa: CASSKQGSGANGLTF
clone_size: .; j_call: TRBJ2-3; d_call: TRBD1; v_call: TRBV7-9; cdr3_nt: TGTGCCAGCAGCAGGAGACAGGGGGCGCGGGATACGCAGTATTTT; cdr3_aa: CASSRRQGARDTQYF
clone_size: .; j_call: TRBJ1-2; d_call: TRBD1; v_call: TRBV11-2; cdr3_nt: TGTGCCAGCAGCTTAGATCGGGCCAGGGGGCAGGGCTACACCTTC; cdr3_aa: CASSLDRARGQGYTF
clone_size: few; j_call: TRBJ2-7; d_call: TRBD1; v_call: TRBV6-5; cdr3_nt: TGTGCCAGCAGTAATAGGGACAGGCCAACCTACGAGCAGTACTTC; cdr3_aa: CASSNRDRPTYEQYF
clone_size: once; j_call: TRBJ2-6; d_call: .; v_call: TRBV6-5; cdr3_nt: TGTGCCAGCAGCCAATACACTGGGGCCAACGTCCTGACTTTC; cdr3_aa: CASSQYTGANVLTF
clone_size: .; j_call: TRBJ2-1; d_call: TRBD1; v_call: TRBV5-1; cdr3_nt: TGCGCCAGCAGCTTGGAACAGGGGGCCTACAATGAGCAGTTCTTC; cdr3_aa: CASSLEQGAYNEQFF
clone_size: .; j_call: TRBJ1-6; d_call: .; v_call: TRBV2; cdr3_nt: TGTGCCAGCAGTCCGACAGAGAATTCACCCCTCCACTTT; cdr3_aa: CASSPTENSPLHF
clone_size: .; j_call: TRBJ2-7; d_call: TRBD2; v_call: TRBV9; cdr3_nt: TGTGCCAGCAGCGTAGGGGTGGGACTAGCGGACTACGAGCAGTACTTC; cdr3_aa: CASSVGVGLADYEQYF
clone_size: .; j_call: TRBJ2-3; d_call: TRBD2; v_call: TRBV13; cdr3_nt: TGTGCCAGCAGCCCCTCCCCAAGCCAACTGCGGGGGGTCAGCACAGATACGCAGTATTTT; cdr3_aa: CASSPSPSQLRGVSTDTQYF
clone_size: few; j_call: TRBJ1-1; d_call: .; v_call: TRBV7-2; cdr3_nt: TGTGCCAGCAGCCCTCAGGCAGGGTTCACTGAAGCTTTCTTT; cdr3_aa: CASSPQAGFTEAFF
clone_size: .; j_call: TRBJ2-2; d_call: .; v_call: TRBV4-1; cdr3_nt: TGCGCCAGCAGCCAAGAGTACCGGGCGAACACCGGGGAGCTGTTTTTT; cdr3_aa: CASSQEYRANTGELFF
clone_size: once; j_call: TRBJ2-5; d_call: .; v_call: TRBV5-1; cdr3_nt: TGCGCCAGCAGCTCCAAACCGGGGGAATGGGAGACCCAGTACTTC; cdr3_aa: CASSSKPGEWETQYF
clone_size: once; j_call: TRBJ2-1; d_call: TRBD2; v_call: TRBV7-2; cdr3_nt: TGTGCCAGCAGCCCCCGGACTAGCGGGAGGGCTACAGAGCAGTTCTTC; cdr3_aa: CASSPRTSGRATEQFF
clone_size: .; j_call: TRBJ1-2; d_call: TRBD1; v_call: TRBV5-1; cdr3_nt: TGCGCCAGCAGCGACCGACAGGGGGCATCGCTTGGCTACACCTTC; cdr3_aa: CASSDRQGASLGYTF
clone_size: few; j_call: TRBJ1-4; d_call: .; v_call: TRBV27; cdr3_nt: TGTGCCAGCAGCTCGGACACGGGGGGAGCTAATGAAAAACTGTTTTTT; cdr3_aa: CASSSDTGGANEKLFF
clone_size: .; j_call: TRBJ1-2; d_call: .; v_call: TRBV6-5; cdr3_nt: TGTGCCAGCAGTTACAGCGGCGGAGACTATGGCTACACCTTC; cdr3_aa: CASSYSGGDYGYTF
clone_size: few; j_call: TRBJ2-1; d_call: TRBD2; v_call: TRBV27; cdr3_nt: TGTGCCAGGAGGGTATTAGCGGGTGATGAGCAGTTCTTC; cdr3_aa: CARRVLAGDEQFF
clone_size: .; j_call: TRBJ2-3; d_call: TRBD1; v_call: TRBV18; cdr3_nt: TGTGCCAGCTCACGACAGGGCCGAATTAGCACAGATACGCAGTATTTT; cdr3_aa: CASSRQGRISTDTQYF
clone_size: .; j_call: TRBJ2-7; d_call: TRBD2; v_call: TRBV9; cdr3_nt: TGTGCCAGCAGCGTAGCTAGCGGGGGTTACGAGCAGTACTTC; cdr3_aa: CASSVASGGYEQYF
clone_size: .; j_call: TRBJ1-6; d_call: .; v_call: TRBV30; cdr3_nt: TGTGCCTGGTCCGTTTTGAGCTCCTATAATTCACCCCTCCACTTT; cdr3_aa: CAWSVLSSYNSPLHF
clone_size: .; j_call: TRBJ2-1; d_call: .; v_call: TRBV5-1; cdr3_nt: TGCGCCAGGGGTCGGAGGCTAGTGCTTCCCTCCTACAATGAGCAGTTCTTC; cdr3_aa: CARGRRLVLPSYNEQFF
clone_size: once; j_call: TRBJ1-1; d_call: .; v_call: TRBV4-3; cdr3_nt: TGCGCCAGCAGCCAAGTGTGGCAGGACACGAACACTGAAGCTTTCTTT; cdr3_aa: CASSQVWQDTNTEAFF
clone_size: few; j_call: TRBJ2-7; d_call: TRBD2; v_call: TRBV7-2; cdr3_nt: TGTGCCAGCAGCCAGCGGGGGGGGACCTACGAGCAGTACTTC; cdr3_aa: CASSQRGGTYEQYF
clone_size: .; j_call: TRBJ1-5; d_call: .; v_call: TRBV19; cdr3_nt: TGTGCCAGGATGAGCTGGAGGCGGGGCGATTATAGCAATCAGCCCCAGCATTTT; cdr3_aa: CARMSWRRGDYSNQPQHF
clone_size: once; j_call: TRBJ2-2; d_call: TRBD2; v_call: TRBV9; cdr3_nt: TGTGCCAGCAGCGCGGGAGGTGGGTCCGGGGAGCTGTTTTTT; cdr3_aa: CASSAGGGSGELFF
clone_size: .; j_call: TRBJ2-5; d_call: TRBD2; v_call: TRBV5-5; cdr3_nt: TGTGCCAGCATCCTTTTTAGCGGGGAGACCCAGTACTTC; cdr3_aa: CASILFSGETQYF
clone_size: once; j_call: TRBJ1-5; d_call: .; v_call: TRBV18; cdr3_nt: TGTGCCAGCTCACCAGGTCAGGGAAATCAGCCCCAGCATTTT; cdr3_aa: CASSPGQGNQPQHF
clone_size: .; j_call: TRBJ2-3; d_call: TRBD2; v_call: TRBV7-8; cdr3_nt: TGTGCCAGCAGCCTCGGGACTAGCGGCAGTTCGCAGTATTTT; cdr3_aa: CASSLGTSGSSQYF
clone_size: .; j_call: TRBJ2-1; d_call: TRBD1; v_call: TRBV29-1; cdr3_nt: TGCAGCGCCCACAGGGGGTTCGATGAGCAGTTCTTC; cdr3_aa: CSAHRGFDEQFF
clone_size: .; j_call: TRBJ1-3; d_call: .; v_call: TRBV5-1; cdr3_nt: TGCGCCAGCAGCTTGCGGGGGAACTCTGGAAACACCATATATTTT; cdr3_aa: CASSLRGNSGNTIYF
clone_size: once; j_call: TRBJ1-2; d_call: TRBD1; v_call: TRBV10-3; cdr3_nt: TGTGCCATCAGTGGCCAGGCAGGGGGCCTGTATGGCTACACCTTC; cdr3_aa: CAISGQAGGLYGYTF
clone_size: .; j_call: TRBJ2-3; d_call: TRBD1; v_call: TRBV5-4; cdr3_nt: TGTGCCAGTGTACAGGGGACAGATACGCAGTATTTT; cdr3_aa: CASVQGTDTQYF
clone_size: .; j_call: TRBJ1-1; d_call: TRBD1; v_call: TRBV5-1; cdr3_nt: TGCGCCAGCAGCTTGGCCGCGTCAGGGGGAGGAACTGAAGCTTTCTTT; cdr3_aa: CASSLAASGGGTEAFF
clone_size: .; j_call: TRBJ1-2; d_call: TRBD1; v_call: TRBV5-1; cdr3_nt: TGCGCCAGCAGCTTCCGGACAGGGGAATTGGGCTACACCTTC; cdr3_aa: CASSFRTGELGYTF
clone_size: .; j_call: TRBJ1-2; d_call: .; v_call: TRBV7-2; cdr3_nt: TGTGCCAGCAGCCCCGGACAGTTTAACTATGGCTACACCTTC; cdr3_aa: CASSPGQFNYGYTF
clone_size: few; j_call: TRBJ2-7; d_call: .; v_call: TRBV6-5; cdr3_nt: TGTGCCAGCAGTTACTCGTCAGGGTCCTACGAGCAGTACTTC; cdr3_aa: CASSYSSGSYEQYF
clone_size: .; j_call: TRBJ2-7; d_call: .; v_call: TRBV4-1; cdr3_nt: TGCGCCAGCAGCCAAGACCCCCAAGCCCCCTACGAGCAGTACTTC; cdr3_aa: CASSQDPQAPYEQYF
clone_size: .; j_call: TRBJ2-7; d_call: TRBD2; v_call: TRBV14; cdr3_nt: TGTGCCAGCAGCTGGACTAGCGGGGCCTACGAGCAGTACTTC; cdr3_aa: CASSWTSGAYEQYF